This TCR beta chain comes out of a study of CD8+ T cells in alopecia areata. In the study overall: Treated patients swallowed 5 to 10 mg of oral tofacitinib twice daily.

Researchers gathered lesional scalp punch biopsies and peripheral blood from patients with alopecia areata. Sorted populations comprised CD4+ and CD8+ T cells obtained from PBMCs. Following extraction, RNA underwent reverse transcription to cDNA, which served as the sequencing template. Libraries were prepared by immunoSEQ multiplex PCR; TCRdb keeps only in-frame clonotypes and omits some of them. The sample contains some 150,000 clones, 40% to 60% of which appear only once. Study-level results: Normal skin contains resident alphabeta T cells, and these are also sequenced in scalp samples.

This clone was observed a handful of times. Its specificity is unknown. CDR3 length equals 14 residues. Germline V gene data show CDR1 as WNHNN and CDR2 as SYGVQD (reference sequence). The V and J ends lost 2 bases and 6 bases respectively, with 12 bases between them. The receptor was derived from a human donor with alopecia areata. The chain carries TRBV10-1 and TRBJ2-3; D unresolved. The sequenced sample was CD8+ T cells sorted from blood, obtained at week 0. The CDR3 bases are TGCGCCAGCAGTGAGAGGGCCGGTTGGGATACGCAGTATTTT. It encodes CASSERAGWDTQYF.